The 20 T cell receptor beta chains below were found in one sample sequenced in a study of cytomegalovirus exposure and HLA in healthy donors (dated by TCRdb to about 2017). The library was obtained by the immunoSEQ multiplex PCR assay. Sourced from immuneACCESS, this table was stored by TCRdb with only in-frame sequences that have V and J called. A share of the clones is absent; for the studies checked, an unresolved V gene accounts for under half, and the remainder has no known explanation. The sample table contains tens of thousands of clones; only one count was recorded for 90% to 95% of them. The leading ten clones occupy over 2% of the sample. Sequenced: PBMCs. The receptors come from a woman younger than 45 in good health and CMV-seronegative.

This chain joins TRBV7-9 and TRBJ2-5, with 8 nucleotides matching TRBD1. The CDR3 extends over 12 amino acids. Germline lookup yields CDR1 SEHNR and CDR2 FQNEAQ (reference sequence). Trimming removed 10 bases from V and 4 bases from J; junction bases left unmatched: 5. CDR3 bases: TGTGCCACTCCCCAGGGGGCAGAGACCCAGTACTTC. This encodes CATPQGAETQYF.

J is TRBJ2-7 and V is TRBV10-1; 11 nucleotides match TRBD2. V lost 7 bases, J lost 3 bases, and 5 bases stayed unmatched. Germline CDR1 WNHNN, CDR2 SYGVQD (reference sequence). This CDR3 is built from 14 residues. DNA of the CDR3: TGCGCCAGCACCCAAGGGACTAGCGGCTACGAGCAGTACTTC. Its protein product is CASTQGTSGYEQYF.

The chain uses TRBV5-6 and TRBJ1-2; 8 positions agree with TRBD1. The V gene's germline CDR1 is SGHDT and CDR2 YYEEEE. V shed 2 bases and J 1 base; nucleotides not matched to a gene: 10. The CDR3 covers 17 residues. The DNA of the CDR3 is TGTGCCAGCAGCTTAGACGGACAGGGACCCTATAACTATGGCTACACCTTC. Encoded protein: CASSLDGQGPYNYGYTF.

The chain is built from TRBV10-3 and TRBJ1-5, with a weak D call TRBD1 (6 bases). The germline CDR1 and CDR2 sequences are ENHRY and SYGVKD. This CDR3 region has 17 residues. Trimming stripped 3 bases from V and 5 bases from J, with 20 bases between. CDR3 nucleotides: TGTGCCATCAGTGATTCCCAGCGGGGGACATTTGATCAGCCCCAGCATTTT. It is translated as CAISDSQRGTFDQPQHF.

J is TRBJ2-7 and V is TRBV5-1, with 7 bases that match TRBD2. Germline V gives CDR1 SGHRS, CDR2 YFSETQ. V gave up 0 bases and J gave up 2 bases; unmatched junction bases: 8. The length of the CDR3 is 16 residues. CDR3 DNA sequence: TGCGCCAGCAGCTTGGTAAAAGCGGGATCCGCCTACGAGCAGTACTTC. Translation gives CASSLVKAGSAYEQYF.

This clone is a singleton in its sample. The rearrangement joins TRBV5-1 to TRBJ2-7; 7 bases are shared with TRBD1. The germline CDR1 and CDR2 sequences are SGHRS and YFSETQ. J lost 0 bases, V lost 0 bases, and 3 bases had no gene match. This CDR3 spans 15 amino acids. The CDR3 sequence is CASSLATGTSYEQYF. The CDR3 region has the DNA TGCGCCAGCAGCTTGGCGACAGGGACCTCCTACGAGCAGTACTTC.

The chain's CDR3 is CASSELGRFLSGANVLTF. In DNA, the CDR3 is TGTGCCAGCAGTGAATTGGGCAGGTTTTTATCTGGGGCCAACGTCCTGACTTTC. The V call is TRBV6-1, the J call TRBJ2-6, with unresolved D. Germline V gene lookup returns CDR1 MNHNS and CDR2 SASEGT. The CDR3 is 18 amino acids. The V end was cut by 2 bases, the J end by 1 base, with 15 bases between.

V gene TRBV14 combines with J gene TRBJ1-2; D perhaps matches TRBD1 (6 bases). CDR1 is SGHDN and CDR2 is FVKESK in the germline V gene. The CDR3 length is 14 residues. V was trimmed by 6 bases and J by 3 bases, leaving 14 bases between them. The CDR3 sequence: CASSSRGLDYGYTF. CDR3 coding DNA: TGTGCCAGCAGTTCGCGGGGGCTGGACTATGGCTACACCTTC. The whole variable domain, remainder taken from reference TRBV14 and TRBJ1-2, is EAGVTQFPSHSVIEKGQTVTLRCDPISGHDNLYWYRRVMGKEIKFLLHFVKESKQDESGMPNNRFLAERTGGTYSTLKVQPAELEDSGVYFCASSSRGLDYGYTFGSGTRLTVV.

The rearrangement uses TRBV10-3 and TRBJ2-3, with 12 bases matching TRBD2. This CDR3 is built from 15 residues. V was pared by 4 bases and J by 5 bases, with 4 bases of the junction left unmatched. The V gene's germline CDR1 is ENHRY and CDR2 SYGVKD. CDR3 residues: CAISGKGLAGDTQYF. As DNA, the CDR3 is TGTGCCATCAGTGGAAAGGGACTAGCGGGAGATACGCAGTATTTT.

This chain links TRBV27 with TRBJ1-5; 8 nucleotides align to TRBD1. The CDR3 is 17 residues long. Trimming at V came to 2 bases and at J to 6 bases, leaving 12 bases not matched to a gene. Germline V lookup: CDR1 MNHEY, CDR2 SMNVEV (reference sequence). The CDR3 here is CASSLGRGRGLFQPQHF. The CDR3 DNA is TGTGCCAGCAGTTTAGGCAGGGGCAGGGGGCTTTTTCAGCCCCAGCATTTT.

The rearrangement uses TRBV5-1 and TRBJ2-1; 10 bases are shared with TRBD2. CDR1 is SGHRS and CDR2 is YFSETQ in the germline V gene. Unmatched junction bases numbered 5, after V lost 0 bases and J lost 5 bases. The CDR3 spans 16 residues. In DNA, the CDR3 is TGCGCCAGCAGCTTGGTGGGGACTAGCGTAGACAATGAGCAGTTCTTC. This gives the protein CASSLVGTSVDNEQFF.

V usage is TRBV5-5 and J usage is TRBJ1-1; D may be TRBD1 (6 bases). The CDR3 covers 13 residues. Germline assignment: CDR1 SGHKS and CDR2 YYEKEE (reference sequence). Trimming took off 4 bases at V and 6 bases at J, with 13 bases between the two ends. The CDR3, as DNA: TGTGCCAGCAGCGGACAGTTGTCAGCTGAAGCTTTCTTT. This encodes CASSGQLSAEAFF.

This chain joins TRBV19 and TRBJ2-3, with D possibly TRBD1 on 6 matching bases. V lost 6 bases and J lost 0, with 13 bases in between. This CDR3 spans 15 amino acids. CDR1 and CDR2 from the germline V gene are LNHDA and SQIVND (reference sequence). The CDR3 loop reads CASRKTGGSTDTQYF. The CDR3 DNA is TGTGCCAGTAGGAAGACAGGAGGTAGCACAGATACGCAGTATTTT.

This chain joins TRBV25-1 and TRBJ2-3; D is possibly TRBD2 (6 bases). This CDR3 comprises 14 residues. Germline assignment: CDR1 MGHDK and CDR2 SYGVNS. V was cut by 6 bases and J by 0 bases, with 10 bases left in between. The CDR3 bases are TGTGCCAGCAGATCCAGCGGGAGCACAGATACGCAGTATTTT. It is translated as CASRSSGSTDTQYF.

The rearrangement joins TRBV14 to TRBJ1-1; D unclear. With 5 bases removed from V and 9 bases from J, the gap between germline ends came to 13 bases. Looked up from germline, CDR1 is SGHDN and CDR2 is FVKESK. This CDR3 is 12 amino acids long. In DNA form, the CDR3 reads TGTGCCAGCAGCACCACTAGGATGAAAGCTTTCTTT. It yields the protein CASSTTRMKAFF.

The V gene is TRBV6-5, the J gene TRBJ1-3; a weak D match, TRBD1 (5 bases). Germline lookup yields CDR1 MNHEY and CDR2 SVGAGI. V was pared by 0 bases and J by 7 bases, with 13 bases between. The CDR3 runs to 15 residues. The CDR3 DNA follows: TGTGCCAGCAGTTACTCGAAGCTTCGGGGGAACACCATATATTTT. Its translation is CASSYSKLRGNTIYF.

The chain carries TRBV5-4 and TRBJ1-2; 10 positions agree with TRBD1. The CDR3 runs to 14 residues. V lost 6 bases to trimming and J lost 8 bases; unmatched junction nucleotides: 10. Germline assignment: CDR1 SGHNT and CDR2 YYREEE (reference sequence). The CDR3 bases are TGTGCCAGCACCCGGGCTGGACAGGGGGGGGGCTACACCTTC. This gives the protein CASTRAGQGGGYTF.

The chain couples TRBV5-1 to TRBJ2-1, with 14 nucleotides matching TRBD2. V gave up 0 bases and J gave up 9 bases; unmatched junction bases: 11. The CDR3 runs to 18 residues. CDR1 and CDR2 from the germline V gene are SGHRS and YFSETQ. The CDR3 is CASSLVAGTSGSSSEQFF. CDR3 sequence (DNA): TGCGCCAGCAGCTTGGTTGCCGGGACTAGCGGGAGTAGCAGTGAGCAGTTCTTC.

The rearrangement links TRBV5-4 to TRBJ1-1; D might be TRBD1 (6 bases). V was clipped by 1 base and J by 3 bases, with 10 bases between them. Germline-derived CDR1 and CDR2 are SGHNT and YYREEE (reference sequence). The CDR3 extends over 14 amino acids. The CDR3 DNA reads as TGTGCCAGCAGCTTGTACAGGGAGTACACTGAAGCTTTCTTT. Its protein is CASSLYREYTEAFF.

Only one count was recorded for this clone. The CDR3 here is CASSTQLIVQETQYF. CDR3 bases: TGTGCCAGCTCCACCCAACTTATCGTTCAAGAGACCCAGTACTTC. The chain combines TRBV6-1 with TRBJ2-5, with D hard to call. Germline-derived CDR1 and CDR2 are MNHNS and SASEGT. The CDR3 totals 15 residues. The V gene lost 8 bases and the J gene lost 2 bases, with 18 bases spanning the gap.